The present TCR beta chain was sequenced within a study of response to subunit inactivated influenza vaccine. Germline loops: CDR1 MNHEY, CDR2 SMNVEV (reference sequence). This CDR3 region has 13 residues. Deletions cut 3 bases from V and 5 bases from J, with 7 bases between. TCRdb re-called the RT-PCR reads with MiXCR, one entry per CDR3 protein. The data contain a few hundred thousand distinct CDR3 sequences, about 7.2% of them singletons. A word on this clonotype: What it recognizes is unknown.

Study conclusions and caveats: Few new T cells, the authors suggested, are recruited by each seasonal influenza vaccination.

The chain is built from TRBV27 and TRBJ2-2; D ambiguous. The receptor's source is a man in his fifties or sixties who received an inactivated influenza vaccine. This specimen consisted of PBMCs from blood, obtained roughly 24 months after vaccination. This CDR3 is CASSFIVTGELFF. The CDR3 nucleotides are TGTGCCAGCAGTTTTATAGTGACCGGGGAGCTGTTTTTT.